This TCR beta chain was observed in a study of cytomegalovirus exposure and HLA in healthy donors. In nominal health when sampled, donors likely had unrecorded immune exposures nonetheless. It was with 60 Vbeta and 13 Jbeta primers that the PCR ran. The method was immunoSEQ multiplex PCR; TCRdb's version includes in-frame clones alone and lacks a portion of them. This table has fewer than 250,000 clones, over 60% appearing once. As regards this clone: Its specificity is not known.

The study's findings and limits: Among the most significant clusters, several appeared linked to common viral pathogens in a later analysis. In an earlier analysis, most TCR beta V segments were productive about 90% or about 30% of the time.

This CDR3 is 16 amino acids long. The germline V and J ends were trimmed by 3 bases and 3 bases, with 15 bases remaining between them. Germline-derived CDR1 and CDR2 are SGHVS and FQNEAQ. The chain combines TRBV7-8 with TRBJ1-5; tentative D call: TRBD1 (5 bases). Sequences were obtained from PBMCs. The source of this sequence is a woman aged 40 to 55 in good health and CMV-seronegative. Here the CDR3 DNA reads TGTGCCAGCAGCTTTGGGGCAGTCGGAGTCAATCAGCCCCAGCATTTT. This encodes CASSFGAVGVNQPQHF.